A single sample is the source of the 22 T cell receptor beta chains below, sequenced in a study of blood T cell repertoires in COVID-19. Profiled with immunoSEQ multiplex PCR; TCRdb holds only in-frame clones, not every one. Of about 190,000 clones listed, roughly 80% are singletons. The material sequenced was peripheral blood. These receptors were collected from a woman aged 45-65 years with acute or convalescent COVID-19.

V is TRBV5-4 and J is TRBJ2-3; 8 bases line up with TRBD2. The CDR3 is 16 residues long. Germline V gene lookup returns CDR1 SGHNT and CDR2 YYREEE (reference sequence). V dropped 3 bases and J dropped 6; count of bases not matched to a gene: 12. CDR3 protein: CASSSPLGSGSDTQYF. CDR3 DNA sequence: TGTGCCAGCAGCTCCCCCCTTGGGAGCGGGAGTGATACGCAGTATTTT.

CDR3 region: CASLQPGTGIQPQHF. CDR3 bases: TGTGCCAGCCTTCAGCCGGGGACAGGGATTCAGCCCCAGCATTTT. The V call is TRBV19, the J call TRBJ1-5; TRBD1 agrees at 9 bases. J was trimmed by 6 bases and V by 9 bases; bases with no gene match: 12. The CDR3 is 15 amino acids. Germline V gene sequence: CDR1 LNHDA, CDR2 SQIVND (reference sequence).

The chain joins TRBV6-2 or TRBV6-3 to TRBJ2-7; tentative D call: TRBD1 (6 bases). V was pared by 4 bases and J by 5 bases, with 33 bases between. This CDR3 is 20 amino acids long. CDR1 and CDR2 (germline): MNHEY, SVGEGT. The CDR3: CASSFSHLTGRTLSRDEQYF. DNA of the CDR3: TGTGCCAGCAGTTTTTCCCACCTAACAGGGAGAACCTTATCGCGCGACGAGCAGTACTTC.

The V and J genes are TRBV11-2 and TRBJ2-2; possible D gene TRBD1, 8 bases. Germline V gene data show CDR1 as SGHAT and CDR2 as FQNNGV. The CDR3 length is 18 residues. V lost 5 bases and J lost 4, with 23 bases in between. CDR3 sequence reads: CASSHPPDRGLSTGELFF. The CDR3 nucleotides read TGTGCCAGCAGCCACCCCCCCGACAGGGGACTAAGCACCGGGGAGCTGTTTTTT. Drawing the rest from reference TRBV11-2 and TRBJ2-2, the complete variable domain is EAGVAQSPRYKIIEKRQSVAFWCNPISGHATLYWYQQILGQGPKLLIQFQNNGVVDDSQLPKDRFSAERLKGVDSTLKIQPAKLEDSAVYLCASSHPPDRGLSTGELFFGEGSRLTVL.

The chain combines TRBV28 with TRBJ2-7; D is ambiguous. V lost 3 bases and J lost 0, with 9 bases in between. The germline gives CDR1 MDHEN, CDR2 SYDVKM. The CDR3 length is 14 residues. This CDR3 is CASSLRPSSYEQYF. DNA of the CDR3: TGTGCCAGCAGTTTGAGGCCAAGCTCCTACGAGCAGTACTTC.

This chain connects TRBV5-8 to TRBJ2-3, with TRBD1 as a possible D gene (6 bases). The V end lost 4 bases, the J end lost 0 bases, and 15 bases lay between the germline ends. The CDR3 spans 16 residues. Germline loops: CDR1 SGHTS, CDR2 YDEGEE. CDR3 protein: CASSPGHLSSTDTQYF. The CDR3 DNA reads TGTGCCAGCAGCCCGGGACATCTGTCTAGCACAGATACGCAGTATTTT.

The V call is TRBV11-2, the J call TRBJ2-1; TRBD2 is a possible D gene (6 bases). This CDR3 has 16 residues. Looked up from germline, CDR1 is SGHAT and CDR2 is FQNNGV. Trimming removed 2 bases at V and 4 bases at J, with 15 bases between. The CDR3 bases are TGTGCCAGCAGCTTATCGGGTCTAGCGTATTACAATGAGCAGTTCTTC. This codes for CASSLSGLAYYNEQFF.

The gene calls are TRBV4-2 and TRBJ2-7; 13 bases agree with TRBD2. The V segment lost 1 base and the J segment 4 bases; nucleotides outside the gene matches: 10. The length of the CDR3 is 18 residues. CDR1 and CDR2 from the germline V gene are LGHNA and YNFKEQ. CDR3 sequence reads: CASSQVGSGLAGVYEQYF. DNA for the CDR3: TGTGCCAGCAGCCAAGTCGGCTCTGGACTAGCGGGGGTATACGAGCAGTACTTC.

DNA for the CDR3: TGCAGTGCAGGGGTGGGGGAGACCCAGTACTTC. This sequence encodes CSAGVGETQYF. This rearrangement joins TRBV20-1 to TRBJ2-5, with D maybe TRBD1 (5 bases). This CDR3 region has 11 residues. With 6 bases removed from V and 5 bases from J, the gap between germline ends came to 10 bases. The germline V gene has CDR1 DFQATT and CDR2 SNEGSKA (reference sequence).

The J gene is TRBJ1-2, the V gene TRBV28, with 9 nucleotides matching TRBD1. Trimming cost V 2 bases and J 12 bases; bases outside gene matches: 10. This CDR3 is built from 14 residues. Germline CDR1 is MDHEN and CDR2 is SYDVKM. CDR3 loop: CASSLPGQGKKDTF. CDR3 nucleotides: TGTGCCAGCAGTTTACCGGGACAGGGCAAAAAGGACACCTTC.

The chain has TRBV9 and TRBJ2-3; TRBD1 might be the D (6 bases). Looked up from germline, CDR1 is SGDLS and CDR2 is YYNGEE. V was clipped by 0 bases and J by 5 bases, with 13 bases between them. The CDR3 loop spans 15 amino acids. Here the CDR3 DNA reads TGTGCCAGCAGCGTAGGCGGACAGTCGGGAGATACGCAGTATTTT. Translating it yields CASSVGGQSGDTQYF.

The chain recombines TRBV6-2 or TRBV6-3 with TRBJ2-1; 13 bases match TRBD2. Germline lookup yields CDR1 MNHEY and CDR2 SVGEGT. The CDR3 spans 21 residues. V lost 0 bases and J lost 10; bases outside the gene matches: 21. The CDR3 loop is CASSYSPVGIFPGLAGREQFF. The CDR3 coding sequence is TGTGCCAGCAGTTACTCGCCTGTGGGAATTTTTCCGGGACTAGCGGGGAGGGAGCAGTTCTTC.

J is TRBJ1-1 and V is TRBV6-5; tentatively, D is TRBD1 (5 bases). Germline values: CDR1 MNHEY, CDR2 SVGAGI. There are 15 residues in the CDR3. Trimming cost V 6 bases and J 5 bases, with 19 bases left between them. The CDR3 loop is CASRVTDSVKTEAFF. The DNA for the CDR3 is TGTGCCAGCAGGGTGACAGATAGTGTTAAAACTGAAGCTTTCTTT.

This clone has just a few counts. The rearrangement joins TRBV10-1 to TRBJ2-6; D is undetermined. The CDR3 contains 17 residues. Per the germline V gene, CDR1 is WNHNN and CDR2 is SYGVQD (reference sequence). Deletions cut 2 bases from V and 0 bases from J, with 11 bases between. This CDR3 reads CASSEERTLSGANVLTF. CDR3 nucleotides: TGCGCCAGCAGTGAGGAGCGTACCCTCTCTGGGGCCAACGTCCTGACTTTC.

The chain recombines TRBV5-1 with TRBJ2-7, with 13 bases lining up with TRBD2. Unmatched junction bases numbered 16, after V lost 4 bases and J lost 3 bases. From germline, CDR1 is SGHRS and CDR2 YFSETQ. The CDR3 is 19 amino acids. Here the CDR3 reads CASSAAQAWTSGSYYEQYF. The CDR3 DNA follows: TGCGCCAGCAGCGCCGCCCAGGCCTGGACTAGCGGGAGTTACTACGAGCAGTACTTC.

This clone was detected once. The chain couples TRBV5-6 to TRBJ2-7; D remains unclear. Between the trimmed V and J ends, which lost 3 bases and 6 bases, there was a span of 10 bases. The CDR3 contains 12 residues. The germline V gene has CDR1 SGHDT and CDR2 YYEEEE. The CDR3 loop is CASSSYVGEQYF. Here the CDR3 DNA reads TGTGCCAGCAGCTCCTACGTTGGCGAGCAGTACTTC.

This clone was picked up a small number of times. The CDR3 loop is CASSPLVRGQGLHF. CDR3 bases: TGTGCCAGCAGCCCCCTCGTCCGGGGACAGGGTCTCCACTTT. The chain combines TRBV5-5 with TRBJ1-6, with 9 bases that match TRBD1. CDR1 SGHKS and CDR2 YYEKEE come from the germline V gene (reference sequence). The CDR3 is 14 amino acids. Trimming cost V 4 bases and J 16 bases; bases outside gene matches: 12.

The DNA for the CDR3 is TGTGCCAGTAGTCCACCCGACAGGGGGTCTAATTCACCCCTCCACTTT. This translates into CASSPPDRGSNSPLHF. The chain recombines TRBV19 with TRBJ1-6; TRBD1 agrees at 9 bases. The V and J ends lost 5 bases and 6 bases, in that order; junction bases with no gene match: 8. The CDR3 spans 16 residues. The germline V gene encodes CDR1 LNHDA and CDR2 SQIVND (reference sequence).

The CDR3 spells CATSRARGGPAFF. The CDR3 bases are TGTGCCACCAGCAGAGCTAGGGGGGGGCCCGCTTTCTTT. The chain couples TRBV15 to TRBJ1-1, with D possibly matching TRBD1 (6 bases). The germline gives CDR1 LNHNV, CDR2 YYDKDF (reference sequence). Trimming took 1 base from V and 11 from J, leaving 14 bases between them. The CDR3 contains 13 residues.

The rearrangement links TRBV4-1 to TRBJ2-3; 13 nucleotides match TRBD2. J was trimmed by 6 bases and V by 4 bases; bases with no gene match: 7. The length of the CDR3 is 16 residues. CDR1 is MGHRA, CDR2 YSYEKL, per germline. The CDR3 is CASSLFGLAGADTQYF. The DNA of the CDR3 is TGCGCCAGCAGCCTTTTTGGACTAGCGGGGGCGGATACGCAGTATTTT.

The V call is TRBV3-1 (or the pseudogene TRBV3-2), the J call TRBJ1-4; TRBD1 might be the D (6 bases). V shed 3 bases and J shed 4 bases, with 12 bases lying between them. The CDR3 covers 15 residues. Germline CDR1 and CDR2: LGHDT and YNNKEL (reference sequence). In DNA, the CDR3 is TGTGCCAGCAGCCACTCGGACAGCTTTAATGAAAAACTGTTTTTT. This codes for CASSHSDSFNEKLFF.

This sequence joins TRBV19 and TRBJ2-2; a weak D match, TRBD1 (6 bases). Deletions cut 6 bases from V and 6 bases from J, with 11 bases between. CDR1 is LNHDA and CDR2 is SQIVND in the germline V gene (reference sequence). The CDR3 loop spans 13 amino acids. The CDR3 region is CASRQGGAGELFF. Written as DNA, the CDR3 is TGTGCCAGTAGACAAGGGGGTGCCGGGGAGCTGTTTTTT.